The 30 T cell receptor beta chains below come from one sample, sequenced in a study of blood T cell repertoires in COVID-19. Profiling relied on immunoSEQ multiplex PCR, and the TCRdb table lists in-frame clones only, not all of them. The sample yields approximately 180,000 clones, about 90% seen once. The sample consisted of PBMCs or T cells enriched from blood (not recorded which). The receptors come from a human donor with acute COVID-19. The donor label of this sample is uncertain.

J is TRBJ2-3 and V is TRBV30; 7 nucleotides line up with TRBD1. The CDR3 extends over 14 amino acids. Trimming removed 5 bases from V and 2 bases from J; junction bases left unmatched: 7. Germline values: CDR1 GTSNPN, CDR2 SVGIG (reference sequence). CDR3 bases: TGTGCCTGGGTCGACAGGGAGCACACAGATACGCAGTATTTT. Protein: CAWVDREHTDTQYF.

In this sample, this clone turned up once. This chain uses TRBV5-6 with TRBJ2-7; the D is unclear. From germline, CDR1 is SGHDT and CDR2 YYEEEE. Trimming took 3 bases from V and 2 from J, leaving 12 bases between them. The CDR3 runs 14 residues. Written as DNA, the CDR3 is TGTGCCAGCAGCTCACCGCGTAGTACCTACGAGCAGTACTTC. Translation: CASSSPRSTYEQYF. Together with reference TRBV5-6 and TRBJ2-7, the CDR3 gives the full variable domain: DAGVTQSPTHLIKTRGQQVTLRCSPKSGHDTVSWYQQALGQGPQFIFQYYEEEERQRGNFPDRFSGHQFPNYSSELNVNALLLGDSALYLCASSSPRSTYEQYFGPGTRLTVT.

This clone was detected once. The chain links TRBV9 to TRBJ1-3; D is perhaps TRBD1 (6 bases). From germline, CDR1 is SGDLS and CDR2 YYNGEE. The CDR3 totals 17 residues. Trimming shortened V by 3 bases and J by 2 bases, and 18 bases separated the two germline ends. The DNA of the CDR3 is TGTGCCAGCAGCGCCCTGACAGGAGGAATTGCTGGAAACACCATATATTTT. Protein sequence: CASSALTGGIAGNTIYF.

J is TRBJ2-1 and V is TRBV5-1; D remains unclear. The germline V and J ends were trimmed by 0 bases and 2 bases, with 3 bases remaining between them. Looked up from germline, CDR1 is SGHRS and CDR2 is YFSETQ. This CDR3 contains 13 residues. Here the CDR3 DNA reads TGCGCCAGCAGCTTGGACACCTACAATGAGCAGTTCTTC. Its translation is CASSLDTYNEQFF.

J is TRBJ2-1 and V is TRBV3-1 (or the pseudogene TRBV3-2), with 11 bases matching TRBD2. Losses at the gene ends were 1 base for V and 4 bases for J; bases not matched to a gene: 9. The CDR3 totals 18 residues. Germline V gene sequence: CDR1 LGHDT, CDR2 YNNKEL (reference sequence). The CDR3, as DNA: TGTGCCAGCAGCCAAGGCAATAGCGGGGGGGTTAATTACAATGAGCAGTTCTTC. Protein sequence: CASSQGNSGGVNYNEQFF.

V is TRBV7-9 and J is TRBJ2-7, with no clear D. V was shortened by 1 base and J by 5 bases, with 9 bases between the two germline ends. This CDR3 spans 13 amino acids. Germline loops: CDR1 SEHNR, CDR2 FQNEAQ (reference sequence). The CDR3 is CASSLVLQHEQYF. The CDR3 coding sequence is TGTGCCAGCAGCTTAGTCCTACAGCACGAGCAGTACTTC.

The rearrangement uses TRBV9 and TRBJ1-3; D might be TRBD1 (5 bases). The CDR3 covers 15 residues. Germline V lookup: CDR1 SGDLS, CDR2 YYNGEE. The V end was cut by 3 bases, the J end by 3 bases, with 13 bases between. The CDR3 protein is CASSASRANGNTIYF. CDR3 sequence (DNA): TGTGCCAGCAGCGCATCCAGGGCAAATGGAAACACCATATATTTT.

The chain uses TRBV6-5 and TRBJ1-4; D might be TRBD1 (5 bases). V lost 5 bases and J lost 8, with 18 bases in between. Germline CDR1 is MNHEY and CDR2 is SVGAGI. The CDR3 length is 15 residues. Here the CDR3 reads CASSRSGGVGEKLFF. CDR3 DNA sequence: TGTGCCAGCAGTCGTTCGGGAGGGGTCGGGGAAAAACTGTTTTTT.

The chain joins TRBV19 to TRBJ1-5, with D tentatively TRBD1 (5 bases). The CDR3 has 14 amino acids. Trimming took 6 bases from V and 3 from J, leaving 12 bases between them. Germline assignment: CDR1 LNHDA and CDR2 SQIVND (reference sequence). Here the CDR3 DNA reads TGTGCCAGTAGCTTAACAGGAGTCAATCAGCCCCAGCATTTT. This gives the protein CASSLTGVNQPQHF.

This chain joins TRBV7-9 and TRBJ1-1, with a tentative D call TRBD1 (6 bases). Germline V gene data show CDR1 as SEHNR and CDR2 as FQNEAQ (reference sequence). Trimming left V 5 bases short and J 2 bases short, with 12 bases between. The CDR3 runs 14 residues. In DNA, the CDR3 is TGTGCCAGCAGCCGGGGACACGCTAACACTGAAGCTTTCTTT. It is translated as CASSRGHANTEAFF.

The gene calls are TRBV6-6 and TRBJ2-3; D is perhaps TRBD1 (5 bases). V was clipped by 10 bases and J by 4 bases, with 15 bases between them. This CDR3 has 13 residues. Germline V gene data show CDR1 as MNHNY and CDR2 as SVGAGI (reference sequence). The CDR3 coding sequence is TGTGCCATCTCACCGGACAACCCAGATACGCAGTATTTT. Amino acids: CAISPDNPDTQYF.

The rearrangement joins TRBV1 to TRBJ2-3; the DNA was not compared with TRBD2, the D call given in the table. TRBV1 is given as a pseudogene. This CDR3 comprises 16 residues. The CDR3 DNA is TGCACCAGCAGCCTCGGAGAGCGGGGGCTCACAGATACGCAGTATTTT. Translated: CTSSLGERGLTDTQYF.

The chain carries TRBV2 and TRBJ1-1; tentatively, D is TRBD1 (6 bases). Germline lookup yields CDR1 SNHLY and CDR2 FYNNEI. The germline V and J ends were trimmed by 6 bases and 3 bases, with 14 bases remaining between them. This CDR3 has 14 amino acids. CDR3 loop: CASRGASEDTEAFF. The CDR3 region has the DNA TGTGCCAGCAGGGGGGCTTCAGAGGACACTGAAGCTTTCTTT.

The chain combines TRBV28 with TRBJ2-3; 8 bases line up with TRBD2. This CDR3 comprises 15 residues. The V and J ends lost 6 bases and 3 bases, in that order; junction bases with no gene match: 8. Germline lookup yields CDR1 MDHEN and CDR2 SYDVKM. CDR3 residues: CASSPRGGLTDTQYF. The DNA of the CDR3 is TGTGCCAGCAGCCCCCGGGGGGGCTTAACAGATACGCAGTATTTT.

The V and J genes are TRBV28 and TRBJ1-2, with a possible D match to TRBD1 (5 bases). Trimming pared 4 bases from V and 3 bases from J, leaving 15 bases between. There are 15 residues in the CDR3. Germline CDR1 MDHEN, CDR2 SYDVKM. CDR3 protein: CASSSRMGLDYGYTF. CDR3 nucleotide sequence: TGTGCCAGCAGTTCCCGAATGGGGCTTGACTATGGCTACACCTTC.

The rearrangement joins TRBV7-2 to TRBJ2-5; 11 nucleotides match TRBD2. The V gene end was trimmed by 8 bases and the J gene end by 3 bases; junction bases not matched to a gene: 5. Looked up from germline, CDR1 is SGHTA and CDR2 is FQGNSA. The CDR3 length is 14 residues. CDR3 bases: TGTGCCAGCGGCCAGGGACTAGCGGAAGAGACCCAGTACTTC. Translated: CASGQGLAEETQYF.

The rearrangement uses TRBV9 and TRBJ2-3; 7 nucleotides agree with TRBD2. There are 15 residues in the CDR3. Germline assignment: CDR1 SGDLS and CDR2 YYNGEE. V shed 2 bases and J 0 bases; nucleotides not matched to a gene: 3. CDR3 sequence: CASSVWGGSTDTQYF. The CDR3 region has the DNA TGTGCCAGCAGCGTCTGGGGGGGTAGCACAGATACGCAGTATTTT.

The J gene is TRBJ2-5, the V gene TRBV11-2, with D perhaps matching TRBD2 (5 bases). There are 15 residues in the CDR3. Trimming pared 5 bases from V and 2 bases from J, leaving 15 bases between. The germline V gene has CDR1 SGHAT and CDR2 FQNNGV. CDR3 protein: CASSPLEGRQETQYF. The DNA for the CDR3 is TGTGCCAGCAGCCCCCTCGAGGGCAGGCAAGAGACCCAGTACTTC.

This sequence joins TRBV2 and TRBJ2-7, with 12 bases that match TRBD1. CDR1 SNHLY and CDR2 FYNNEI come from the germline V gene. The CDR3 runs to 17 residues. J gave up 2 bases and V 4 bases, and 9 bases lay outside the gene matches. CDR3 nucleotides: TGTGCCAGCAGTGGCCCCGGGACAGGGGGCCTCGCCTACGAGCAGTACTTC. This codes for CASSGPGTGGLAYEQYF.

Here the CDR3 reads CASSGGQATGELFF. The CDR3 DNA sequence: TGTGCCAGCAGCGGGGGACAGGCCACCGGGGAGCTGTTTTTT. The rearrangement uses TRBV9 and TRBJ2-2, with 8 positions matching TRBD1. The length of the CDR3 is 14 residues. Germline V gene lookup returns CDR1 SGDLS and CDR2 YYNGEE. After removal of 3 bases from V and 4 bases from J, the junction contained 2 bases not matched to a gene. The full variable domain, in which reference TRBV9 and TRBJ2-2 provide the parts outside the CDR3, is DSGVTQTPKHLITATGQRVTLRCSPRSGDLSVYWYQQSLDQGLQFLIQYYNGEERAKGNILERFSAQQFPDLHSELNLSSLELGDSALYFCASSGGQATGELFFGEGSRLTVL.

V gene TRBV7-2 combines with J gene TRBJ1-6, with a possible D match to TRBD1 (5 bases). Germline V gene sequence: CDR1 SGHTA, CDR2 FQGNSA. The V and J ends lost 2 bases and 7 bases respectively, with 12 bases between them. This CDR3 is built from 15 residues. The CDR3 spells CASSLQAAGNSPLHF. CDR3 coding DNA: TGTGCCAGCAGCTTACAGGCGGCAGGGAATTCACCCCTCCACTTT.

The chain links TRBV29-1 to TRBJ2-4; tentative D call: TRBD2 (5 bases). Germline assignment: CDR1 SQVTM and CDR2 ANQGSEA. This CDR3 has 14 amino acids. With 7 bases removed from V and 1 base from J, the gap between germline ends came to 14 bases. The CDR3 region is CSAVSGMAKNIQYF. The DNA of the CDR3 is TGCAGCGCCGTTTCCGGGATGGCCAAAAACATTCAGTACTTC.

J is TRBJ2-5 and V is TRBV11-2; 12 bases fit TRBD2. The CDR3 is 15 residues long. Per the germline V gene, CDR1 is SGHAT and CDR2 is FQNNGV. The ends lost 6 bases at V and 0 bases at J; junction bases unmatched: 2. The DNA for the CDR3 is TGTGCCAGCAGTAGGACTAGCGGGGACCAAGAGACCCAGTACTTC. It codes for CASSRTSGDQETQYF. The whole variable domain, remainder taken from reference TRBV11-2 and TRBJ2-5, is EAGVAQSPRYKIIEKRQSVAFWCNPISGHATLYWYQQILGQGPKLLIQFQNNGVVDDSQLPKDRFSAERLKGVDSTLKIQPAKLEDSAVYLCASSRTSGDQETQYFGPGTRLLVL.

The CDR3 loop is CSASIFTGYEQFF. In nucleotides, the CDR3 is TGCAGTGCTAGTATATTTACAGGCTATGAGCAGTTCTTC. The rearrangement joins TRBV20-1 to TRBJ2-1; D is perhaps TRBD1 (5 bases). V lost 3 bases and J lost 8, with 14 bases in between. The CDR3 is made up of 13 amino acids. The germline gives CDR1 DFQATT, CDR2 SNEGSKA (reference sequence).

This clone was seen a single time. The chain's CDR3 is CASSSLLGYTNYGYTF. The CDR3 coding sequence is TGTGCCAGCAGTTCCCTCTTGGGCTATACTAACTATGGCTACACCTTC. The rearrangement links TRBV27 to TRBJ1-2; D unclear. The CDR3 covers 16 residues. V lost 4 bases to trimming and J lost 0 bases, with 15 bases between them. Germline V gene data show CDR1 as MNHEY and CDR2 as SMNVEV (reference sequence).

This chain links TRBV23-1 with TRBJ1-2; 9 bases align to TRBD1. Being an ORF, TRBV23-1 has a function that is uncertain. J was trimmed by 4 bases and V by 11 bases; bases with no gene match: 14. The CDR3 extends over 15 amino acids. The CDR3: CAGPYRGQWLYGYTF. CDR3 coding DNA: TGCGCCGGACCGTACAGGGGGCAGTGGCTCTATGGCTACACCTTC.

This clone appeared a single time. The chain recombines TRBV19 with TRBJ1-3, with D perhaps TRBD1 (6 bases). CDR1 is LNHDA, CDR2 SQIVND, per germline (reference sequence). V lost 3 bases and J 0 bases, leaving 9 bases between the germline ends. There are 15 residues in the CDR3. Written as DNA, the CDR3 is TGTGCCAGTAGTATGGACAGAAGCTCTGGAAACACCATATATTTT. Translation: CASSMDRSSGNTIYF.

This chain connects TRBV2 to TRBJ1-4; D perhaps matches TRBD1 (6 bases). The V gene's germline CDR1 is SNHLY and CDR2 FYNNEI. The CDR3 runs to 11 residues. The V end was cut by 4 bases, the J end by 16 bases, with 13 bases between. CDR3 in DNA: TGTGCCAGCAGTGCCCGACAGGCTCGGTTTTTT. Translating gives CASSARQARFF.

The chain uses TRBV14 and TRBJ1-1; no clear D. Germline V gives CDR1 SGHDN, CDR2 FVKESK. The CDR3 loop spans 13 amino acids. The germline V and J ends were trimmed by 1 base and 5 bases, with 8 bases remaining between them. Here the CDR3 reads CASSQAGWTEAFF. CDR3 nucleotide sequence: TGTGCCAGCAGCCAAGCCGGGTGGACTGAAGCTTTCTTT.

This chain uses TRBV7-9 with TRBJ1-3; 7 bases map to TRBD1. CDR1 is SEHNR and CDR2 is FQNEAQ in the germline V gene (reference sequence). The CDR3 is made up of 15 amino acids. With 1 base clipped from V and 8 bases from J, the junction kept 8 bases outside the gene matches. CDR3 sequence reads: CASSLGGTGADTIYF. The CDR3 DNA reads TGTGCCAGCAGCTTAGGGGGCACAGGGGCAGACACCATATATTTT.